A selection of T cell receptor beta chains follows, all from one sample in a study of CD8 T cells in ankylosing spondylitis. TCRdb independently ran MiXCR on the 5' RACE reads; one entry per CDR3 protein. Of about 250,000 distinct CDR3 sequences listed, roughly 32% are singletons. Sequencing was performed on blood, either unsorted or a sorted T cell fraction (not recorded which). The receptor source for this set is a male donor with ankylosing spondylitis or in good health (not recorded which). Both conserved end residues are part of each CDR3. A D gene is named only where the DNA matches it firmly. Clone size appears in some rows only: once, few, many, or a class for an expanded clone.

13 NA once TRBJ1-1 TRBV12-3/TRBV12-4 TGTGCCAGCAGTTTTTCGCCGAACACTGAAGCTTTCTTT CASSFSPNTEAFF
16 NA NA TRBJ1-2 TRBV12-3/TRBV12-4 TGTGCCAGCACCCCGAGTAGTGCGTTAGCTAACTATGGCTACACCTTC CASTPSSALANYGYTF
18 NA NA TRBJ2-7 TRBV20-1 TGCAGTGCTAGAGGGGCCAGGCACAGCCTATTCGCTTCCTACGAGCAGTACTTC CSARGARHSLFASYEQYF
14 TRBD2 NA TRBJ2-7 TRBV7-2 TGTGCCAGCAGCGGGCGGGAGCGATCCTACGAGCAGTACTTC CASSGRERSYEQYF
15 NA few TRBJ2-7 TRBV12-3/TRBV12-4 TGTGCCAGCAGTTTTGTTCGTGGGCTCAAGGACGAGCAGTACTTC CASSFVRGLKDEQYF
16 NA many TRBJ2-7 TRBV4-2 TGTGCCAGCAGCCAAGTCGAGGGAGGAGGATCGGAGGAGCAGTACTTC CASSQVEGGGSEEQYF
15 NA NA TRBJ2-7 TRBV7-9 TGTGCCAGCAGCTTCCAAGAGGGCAGCTCCTACGAGCAGTACTTC CASSFQEGSSYEQYF
14 NA few TRBJ2-5 TRBV15 TGTGCCACCAGCAGAGATGTCCTGGGGGAGACCCAGTACTTC CATSRDVLGETQYF
15 NA NA TRBJ2-7 TRBV12-3/TRBV12-4 TGTGCCAGCAGCCGAAAGAGACAGGTGGGCTACGAGCAGTACTTC CASSRKRQVGYEQYF
12 NA few TRBJ2-1 TRBV29-1 TGCAGCGGTAAGGGACTGCCCCATGAGCAGTTCTTC CSGKGLPHEQFF
17 TRBD1 NA TRBJ2-2 TRBV10-3 TGTGCCATCAGTGAGACTTCAGGACAGGGACGCACCGGGGAGCTGTTTTTT CAISETSGQGRTGELFF
11 NA NA TRBJ2-3 TRBV6-5 TGTGCCAGCGGCCGGGCAGATACGCAGTATTTT CASGRADTQYF
12 TRBD2 NA TRBJ2-5 TRBV20-1 TGCAGTGCTATCGGACTAGAAGAGACCCAGTACTTC CSAIGLEETQYF
13 TRBD1 NA TRBJ2-5 TRBV9 TGTGCCAGCAGCCCCGGGACAGGAGAGACCCAGTACTTC CASSPGTGETQYF
15 NA few TRBJ2-1 TRBV20-1 TGCAGTGCTAGATTAGGGGCAAATTCCTACAATGAGCAGTTCTTC CSARLGANSYNEQFF
13 NA NA TRBJ2-3 TRBV6-4 TGTGCCAGCAGTGAGGTTGCCACAGATACGCAGTATTTT CASSEVATDTQYF
14 TRBD1 NA TRBJ1-5 TRBV6-1 TGTGCCAGTTCCCCAGGGGGAGTGAGTCAGCCCCAGCATTTT CASSPGGVSQPQHF
14 NA many TRBJ2-3 TRBV7-2 TGTGCCAGCAGCTTAGACGGAGATACAGATACGCAGTATTTT CASSLDGDTDTQYF
13 NA NA TRBJ1-2 TRBV6-1 TGTGCCAGCAGCTTGGACATGGAACATGGCTACACCTTC CASSLDMEHGYTF
13 NA NA TRBJ2-7 TRBV4-2 TGTGCCAGCACCGGGGGCAGGGGAGGCGAGCAGTACTTC CASTGGRGGEQYF
16 NA NA TRBJ2-3 TRBV4-2 TGTGCCAGCAGCCCTGACTCAGGGTTGGCCACAGATACGCAGTATTTT CASSPDSGLATDTQYF
12 NA few TRBJ2-7 TRBV20-1 TGCAGTGCTAGAGTTGAACACTACGAGCAGTACTTC CSARVEHYEQYF
15 TRBD1 NA TRBJ2-1 TRBV5-1 TGCGCCAGCAGCTTGACTTGGACAGGGAGCAATGAGCAGTTCTTC CASSLTWTGSNEQFF
13 TRBD2 NA TRBJ2-1 TRBV29-1 TGCAGCGGGTCTAGCGGGGGGGGGAATGAGCAGTTCTTC CSGSSGGGNEQFF
14 NA few TRBJ2-7 TRBV5-6 TGTGCCAGCAGCTTTACGGCCGAGTCCTACGAGCAGTACTTC CASSFTAESYEQYF
14 TRBD2 NA TRBJ2-7 TRBV18 TGTGCCAGCTCACCGGGGGGGGACTCCTACGAGCAGTACTTC CASSPGGDSYEQYF
16 NA NA TRBJ1-1 TRBV29-1 TGCAGCGTTGAAGATCGGGCCATCCGCGGGAACACTGAAGCTTTCTTT CSVEDRAIRGNTEAFF
16 NA NA TRBJ2-1 TRBV7-8 TGTGCCAGCAGCTTAGGAACCAGGGGCATTAGGAATGAGCAGTTCTTC CASSLGTRGIRNEQFF
15 TRBD1 few TRBJ2-3 TRBV4-2 TGTGCCAGCAGCACCGGGACAGGAGGCACAGATACGCAGTATTTT CASSTGTGGTDTQYF
14 NA NA TRBJ2-7 TRBV7-8 TGTGCCAGCAGCTTAAGGGACAAAAACTACGAGCAGTACTTC CASSLRDKNYEQYF
17 NA NA TRBJ2-3 TRBV15 TGTGCCACCAGCGGATCTAGGGCCTACGAAAGCACAGATACGCAGTATTTT CATSGSRAYESTDTQYF
16 TRBD2 few TRBJ2-1 TRBV7-2 TGTGCCAGCAGCCTCCATAGCGGGGGTAGCTACAATGAGCAGTTCTTC CASSLHSGGSYNEQFF
15 NA few TRBJ2-1 TRBV12-3/TRBV12-4 TGTGCCAGCAGTTTTGCCTGGGCCACAAACAATGAGCAGTTCTTC CASSFAWATNNEQFF
16 TRBD2 NA TRBJ2-7 TRBV20-1 TGCAGTGCTACCCCTACCGGGACTAGACAAGCGTACGAGCAGTACTTC CSATPTGTRQAYEQYF
19 TRBD2 few TRBJ2-7 TRBV5-1 TGCGCCAGCAGCTTGGTGTCTAGCGGGGGGGCCTCGAGCTCCTACGAGCAGTACTTC CASSLVSSGGASSSYEQYF
16 NA NA TRBJ2-1 TRBV4-1 TGCGCCAGCAGCCAAGAGGACCGGTCGGGCTACAATGAGCAGTTCTTC CASSQEDRSGYNEQFF
15 NA NA TRBJ2-2 TRBV12-3/TRBV12-4 TGTGCCAGCAGCCCCATCCGACCGGACACCGGGGAGCTGTTTTTT CASSPIRPDTGELFF
13 TRBD2 NA TRBJ2-1 TRBV7-2 TGTGCCAGCAGCCCGGGACTAGTCAATGAGCAGTTCTTC CASSPGLVNEQFF
15 NA NA TRBJ2-1 TRBV9 TGTGCCAGCAGCGTAGAGGGGACTTCCTACAATGAGCAGTTCTTC CASSVEGTSYNEQFF
15 NA NA TRBJ2-2 TRBV15 TGTGCCACCAGCACAGATGTCGGGATTCCCGGGGAGCTGTTTTTT CATSTDVGIPGELFF
12 NA NA TRBJ1-5 TRBV28 TGTGCCAGCTGGACAGGCAATCAGCCCCAGCATTTT CASWTGNQPQHF
15 NA few TRBJ1-1 TRBV29-1 TGCAGCGTTCGAGGGACCCTCGGACCCGAGACTGAAGCTTTCTTT CSVRGTLGPETEAFF
14 NA NA TRBJ1-4 TRBV10-3 TGTGCCATCAGTGACAGCGTTACTAATGAAAAACTGTTTTTT CAISDSVTNEKLFF
16 TRBD2 NA TRBJ2-1 TRBV9 TGTGCCAGCAGCGTAGGCGGGGGGGCTGGGTACAATGAGCAGTTCTTC CASSVGGGAGYNEQFF
16 TRBD1 NA TRBJ2-2 TRBV20-1 TGCAGTGCTAGAGATCAAGGACAGGGGGACACCGGGGAGCTGTTTTTT CSARDQGQGDTGELFF
12 NA NA TRBJ1-6 TRBV9 TGTGCCAGCAGCACGACTGGAGACACCCTCCACTTT CASSTTGDTLHF
15 NA NA TRBJ2-7 TRBV7-9 TGTGCCAGCAGCTTTTCTCAAGGGTTTGGCTACGAGCAGTACTTC CASSFSQGFGYEQYF
12 NA NA TRBJ2-5 TRBV9 TGTGCCAGCAGCGTGGGGGTGGAGACCCAGTACTTC CASSVGVETQYF
16 TRBD2 few TRBJ2-1 TRBV24-1 TGTGCCACCAGTGAGGGACTAGCGGGGGAGGGCAATGAGCAGTTCTTC CATSEGLAGEGNEQFF
17 NA few TRBJ2-3 TRBV12-3/TRBV12-4 TGTGCCAGCAGTCCGCGGTCAGGCGGTTTAGGCACAGATACGCAGTATTTT CASSPRSGGLGTDTQYF
16 NA NA TRBJ2-1 TRBV5-5 TGTGCCAGCAGCCCCCCCCCGGGGGACTCCTACAATGAGCAGTTCTTC CASSPPPGDSYNEQFF
17 TRBD1 NA TRBJ2-7 TRBV3-1 TGTGCCAGCACCCAACATACCTCCGACAGGGCCTCCTACGAGCAGTACTTC CASTQHTSDRASYEQYF
15 TRBD1 NA TRBJ1-5 TRBV7-8 TGTGCCAGCAGCACGTCGACAGGGATAAATCAGCCCCAGCATTTT CASSTSTGINQPQHF
16 NA few TRBJ2-7 TRBV5-5 TGTGCCAGCAGCCCGAGACCCGTCACAGTCTCCTACGAGCAGTACTTC CASSPRPVTVSYEQYF
15 TRBD2 NA TRBJ2-3 TRBV29-1 TGCAGCACCCCTGACCAGCGGGGGGGCACAGATACGCAGTGTTTT CSTPDQRGGTDTQCF
18 NA NA TRBJ2-1 TRBV9 TGTGCCAGCAGCCCTTGGCCTATATGGACAGACCAATACAATGAGCAGTTCTTC CASSPWPIWTDQYNEQFF